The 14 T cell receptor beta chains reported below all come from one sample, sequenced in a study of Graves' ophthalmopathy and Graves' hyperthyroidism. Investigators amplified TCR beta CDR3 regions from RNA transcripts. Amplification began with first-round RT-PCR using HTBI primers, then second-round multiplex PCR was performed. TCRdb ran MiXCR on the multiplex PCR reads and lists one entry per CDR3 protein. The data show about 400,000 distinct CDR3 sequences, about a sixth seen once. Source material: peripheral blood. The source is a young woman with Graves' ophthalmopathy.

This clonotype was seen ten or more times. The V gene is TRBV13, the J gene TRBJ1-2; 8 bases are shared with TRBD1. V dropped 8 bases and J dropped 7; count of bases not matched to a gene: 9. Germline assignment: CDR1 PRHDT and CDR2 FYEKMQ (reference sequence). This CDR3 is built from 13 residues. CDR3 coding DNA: TGTGCCAGCTTGGACAGGGAGGTTTTTGGCTACACCTTC. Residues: CASLDREVFGYTF.

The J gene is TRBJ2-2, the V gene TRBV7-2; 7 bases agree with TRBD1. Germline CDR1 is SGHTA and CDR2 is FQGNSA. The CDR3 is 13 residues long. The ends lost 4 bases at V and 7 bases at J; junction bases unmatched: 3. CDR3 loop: CASSSQGLGELFF. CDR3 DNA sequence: TGTGCCAGCAGCTCACAGGGGCTCGGGGAGCTGTTTTTT.

Here the CDR3 DNA reads TGTGCCAGCAGCCGGGACTACCTTGCTCAGTACTTC. It specifies CASSRDYLAQYF. V is TRBV28 and J is TRBJ2-5; 7 bases agree with TRBD2. V was clipped by 6 bases and J by 11 bases; unmatched bases: 9. Germline lookup yields CDR1 MDHEN and CDR2 SYDVKM. The CDR3 is 12 residues long.

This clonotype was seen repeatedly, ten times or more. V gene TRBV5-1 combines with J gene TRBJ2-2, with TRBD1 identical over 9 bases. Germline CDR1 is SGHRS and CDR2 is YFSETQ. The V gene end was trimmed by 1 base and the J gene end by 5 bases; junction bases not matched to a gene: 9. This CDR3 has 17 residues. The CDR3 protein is CASSLNMRQGDTGELFF. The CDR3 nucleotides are TGCGCCAGCAGCTTGAATATGAGACAGGGGGATACCGGGGAGCTGTTTTTT.

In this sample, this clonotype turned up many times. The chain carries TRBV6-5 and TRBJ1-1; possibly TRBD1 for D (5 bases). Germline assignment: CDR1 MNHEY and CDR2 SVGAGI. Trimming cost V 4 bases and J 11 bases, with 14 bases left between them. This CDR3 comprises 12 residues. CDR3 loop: CASSSTGGAAFF. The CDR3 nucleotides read TGTGCCAGCAGTTCAACGGGAGGGGCTGCTTTCTTT.

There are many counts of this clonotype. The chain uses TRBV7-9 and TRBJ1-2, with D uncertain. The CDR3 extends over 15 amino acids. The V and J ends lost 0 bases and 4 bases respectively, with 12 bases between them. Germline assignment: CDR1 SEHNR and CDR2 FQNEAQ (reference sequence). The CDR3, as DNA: TGTGCCAGCAGCTTAGCTCGCGGGCCACTCTATGGCTACACCTTC. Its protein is CASSLARGPLYGYTF. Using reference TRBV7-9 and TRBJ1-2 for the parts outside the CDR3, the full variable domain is DTGVSQNPRHKITKRGQNVTFRCDPISEHNRLYWYRQTLGQGPEFLTYFQNEAQLEKSRLLSDRFSAERPKGSFSTLEIQRTEQGDSAMYLCASSLARGPLYGYTFGSGTRLTVV.

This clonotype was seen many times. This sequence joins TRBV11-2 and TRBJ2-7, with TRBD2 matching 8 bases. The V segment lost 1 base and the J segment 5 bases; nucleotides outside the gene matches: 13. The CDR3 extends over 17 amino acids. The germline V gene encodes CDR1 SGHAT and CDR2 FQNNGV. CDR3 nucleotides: TGTGCCAGCAGCTTAGTTCGCGGGGGGACCTATCCCCACGAGCAGTACTTC. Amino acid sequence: CASSLVRGGTYPHEQYF.

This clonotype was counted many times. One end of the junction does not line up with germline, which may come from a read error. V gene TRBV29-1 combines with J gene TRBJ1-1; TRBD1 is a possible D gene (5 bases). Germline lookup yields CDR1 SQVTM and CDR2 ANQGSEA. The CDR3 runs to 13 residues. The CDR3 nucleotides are TGCAGCCCTTTCGGCAGGGATGCCACTGAAGCTTCCTTT. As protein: CSPFGRDATEASF.

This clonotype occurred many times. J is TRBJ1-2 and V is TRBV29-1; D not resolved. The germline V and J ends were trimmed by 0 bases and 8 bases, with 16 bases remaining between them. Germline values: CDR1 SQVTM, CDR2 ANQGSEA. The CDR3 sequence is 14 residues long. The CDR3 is CSVEDEIGVGGYTF. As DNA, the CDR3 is TGCAGCGTTGAAGATGAAATCGGGGTGGGGGGCTACACCTTC.

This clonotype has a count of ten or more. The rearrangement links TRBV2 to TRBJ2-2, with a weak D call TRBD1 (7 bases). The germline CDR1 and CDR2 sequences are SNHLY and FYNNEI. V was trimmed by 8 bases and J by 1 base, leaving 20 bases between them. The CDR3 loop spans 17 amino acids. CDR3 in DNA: TGTGCCAGCGACGGGACTCCCAGGACAGGGAACACCGGGGAGCTGTTTTTT. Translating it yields CASDGTPRTGNTGELFF. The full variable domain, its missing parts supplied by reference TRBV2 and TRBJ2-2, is EPEVTQTPSHQVTQMGQEVILRCVPISNHLYFYWYRQILGQKVEFLVSFYNNEISEKSEIFDDQFSVERPDGSNFTLKIRSTKLEDSAMYFCASDGTPRTGNTGELFFGEGSRLTVL.

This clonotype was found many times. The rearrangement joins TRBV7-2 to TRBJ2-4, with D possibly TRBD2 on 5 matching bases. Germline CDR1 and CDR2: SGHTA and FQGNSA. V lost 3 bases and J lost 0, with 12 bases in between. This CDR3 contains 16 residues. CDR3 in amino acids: CASSFGLTLAKNIQYF. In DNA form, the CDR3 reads TGTGCCAGCAGCTTCGGACTGACTTTAGCCAAAAACATTCAGTACTTC.

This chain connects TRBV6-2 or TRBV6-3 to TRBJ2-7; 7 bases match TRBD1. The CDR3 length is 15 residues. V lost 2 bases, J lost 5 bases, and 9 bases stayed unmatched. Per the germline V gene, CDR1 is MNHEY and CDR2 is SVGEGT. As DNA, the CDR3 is TGTGCCAGCAGTTACCCCCAGACAGGGCGAAACGAGCAGTACTTC. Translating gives CASSYPQTGRNEQYF.

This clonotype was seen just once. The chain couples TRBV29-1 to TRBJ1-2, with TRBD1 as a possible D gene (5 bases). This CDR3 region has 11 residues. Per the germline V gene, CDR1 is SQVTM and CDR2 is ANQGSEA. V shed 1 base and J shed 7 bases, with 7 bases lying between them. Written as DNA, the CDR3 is TGCAGCGTTGAAGGTACAGGTGGCTACACCTTC. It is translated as CSVEGTGGYTF.

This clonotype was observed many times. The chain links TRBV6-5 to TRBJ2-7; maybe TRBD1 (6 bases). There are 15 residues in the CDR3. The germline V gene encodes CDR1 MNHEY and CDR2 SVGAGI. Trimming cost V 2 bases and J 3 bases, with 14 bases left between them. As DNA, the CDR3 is TGTGCCAGCAGTTACCCTATTCAACAGGGCTACGAGCAGTACTTC. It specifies CASSYPIQQGYEQYF.